This passage covers 2 T cell receptor beta chains from one sample sequenced in a study of blood T cell repertoires in COVID-19. The protocol was immunoSEQ multiplex PCR, while the TCRdb copy is restricted to in-frame clones and leaves out a portion. This table holds about 270,000 clones, 86% found once. The source material was peripheral blood. These receptors were taken from a man aged 40-49 years with active or convalescent COVID-19.

The V call is TRBV7-8, the J call TRBJ2-3; 7 bases map to TRBD2. CDR1 is SGHVS, CDR2 FQNEAQ, per germline. Trimming took 3 bases from V and 2 from J; bases not matched to a gene: 2. The CDR3 runs to 14 residues. CDR3 in DNA: TGTGCCAGCAGCTTTGGGACTAACACAGATACGCAGTATTTT. It codes for CASSFGTNTDTQYF.

The chain uses TRBV4-1 and TRBJ2-1, with TRBD1 matching over 9 bases. Germline V lookup: CDR1 MGHRA, CDR2 YSYEKL. The CDR3 sequence is 15 residues long. Trimming cost V 4 bases and J 6 bases; bases outside gene matches: 7. The CDR3 is CASSPGTGRINEQFF. The CDR3 region has the DNA TGCGCCAGCAGCCCCGGGACAGGGCGAATCAATGAGCAGTTCTTC.